These 14 T cell receptor beta chains were all obtained from the same sample, sequenced in a study of siplizumab effects on memory and regulatory T cells. TCRdb keeps only in-frame clones here, not all; method: immunoSEQ multiplex PCR. The data contain approximately 94,000 clones, more than 85% of them singletons. The sample taken for sequencing was CD4+ T cells sorted from blood. All receptors derive from a human donor in good health.

V and J are TRBV19 and TRBJ1-1; D is unclear. V lost 4 bases, J lost 4 bases, and 7 bases lay in between. CDR1 is LNHDA and CDR2 is SQIVND in the germline V gene (reference sequence). The CDR3 loop spans 12 amino acids. The CDR3 here is CASSRDITEAFF. For the CDR3, the DNA is TGTGCCAGTAGTAGAGACATCACTGAAGCTTTCTTT.

The rearrangement links TRBV29-1 to TRBJ2-7; possible D gene TRBD1, 5 bases. The CDR3 has 14 residues. The V and J ends lost 3 bases and 0 bases respectively, with 12 bases between them. Germline CDR1 is SQVTM and CDR2 is ANQGSEA. CDR3 region: CSVDPPQGSYEQYF. The CDR3 coding sequence is TGCAGCGTTGACCCCCCCCAGGGCTCCTACGAGCAGTACTTC.

The chain joins TRBV10-3 to TRBJ2-5; D may be TRBD2 (5 bases). The CDR3 is 13 amino acids. CDR1 ENHRY and CDR2 SYGVKD come from the germline V gene. V was trimmed by 4 bases and J by 4 bases, leaving 10 bases between them. CDR3 nucleotides: TGTGCCATCAGTGGCGGACTGGGAGAGACCCAGTACTTC. The encoded protein is CAISGGLGETQYF.

This sequence joins TRBV7-3 and TRBJ1-1, with a possible D match to TRBD1 (6 bases). Trimming shortened V by 1 base and J by 2 bases, and 11 bases separated the two germline ends. The length of the CDR3 is 15 residues. Germline-derived CDR1 and CDR2 are SGHTA and FQGTGA. The CDR3 loop reads CASSLIAGENTEAFF. CDR3 coding DNA: TGTGCCAGCAGCTTAATCGCAGGGGAAAACACTGAAGCTTTCTTT.

This clone occurred a few times. This rearrangement joins TRBV29-1 to TRBJ1-2, with 9 nucleotides matching TRBD1. With 6 bases clipped from V and 5 bases from J, the junction kept 10 bases outside the gene matches. Germline V gene sequence: CDR1 SQVTM, CDR2 ANQGSEA. The CDR3 extends over 14 amino acids. CDR3 sequence: CSVLGTGLGYGYTF. CDR3 DNA sequence: TGCAGCGTACTCGGGACAGGGTTAGGGTATGGCTACACCTTC.

A note on this clone: A read error may produce the germline difference seen at one junction end. This chain joins TRBV11-2 and TRBJ2-7, with D unresolved. The germline V gene encodes CDR1 SGHAT and CDR2 FQNNGV. The CDR3 sequence is 15 residues long. CDR3 in DNA: TGTGCCAGCAACTTAGTGCGGCAGCCCCCCTACGAGCAGTACTTC. It codes for CASNLVRQPPYEQYF. The variable domain in full, with the rest retrieved from reference TRBV11-2 and TRBJ2-7, is EAGVAQSPRYKIIEKRQSVAFWCNPISGHATLYWYQQILGQGPKLLIQFQNNGVVDDSQLPKDRFSAERLKGVDSTLKIQPAKLEDSAVYLCASNLVRQPPYEQYFGPGTRLTVT.

J is TRBJ2-5 and V is TRBV7-3; 9 positions match TRBD2. J was trimmed by 1 base and V by 5 bases; bases with no gene match: 11. Germline V gene sequence: CDR1 SGHTA, CDR2 FQGTGA. The CDR3 extends over 17 amino acids. The CDR3 bases are TGTGCCAGCAGCCCATCGAGGGCGGGGGGGACCCAAGAGACCCAGTACTTC. Amino acids: CASSPSRAGGTQETQYF.

The chain combines TRBV19 with TRBJ1-6; 7 bases are a match to TRBD1. The germline V gene encodes CDR1 LNHDA and CDR2 SQIVND (reference sequence). The CDR3 has 14 amino acids. With V trimmed by 4 bases and J by 6 bases, 3 bases remained unmatched. The CDR3 here is CASSRDRFNSPLHF. The CDR3 coding sequence is TGTGCCAGTAGTAGGGACAGATTTAATTCACCCCTCCACTTT.

The chain is built from TRBV7-2 and TRBJ1-2; 12 positions agree with TRBD1. V trimming: 5 bases; J trimming: 7 bases; junction bases outside the gene matches: 8. Germline V gene sequence: CDR1 SGHTA, CDR2 FQGNSA. This CDR3 has 15 amino acids. The CDR3 region has the DNA TGTGCCAGCAGCGAAAGGGACAGGGGGCGAGGTGGCTACACCTTC. Encoded protein: CASSERDRGRGGYTF.

V usage is TRBV6-1 and J usage is TRBJ2-5; a weak D match, TRBD1 (6 bases). The CDR3 has 14 amino acids. The V end lost 6 bases, the J end lost 0 bases, and 11 bases lay between the germline ends. Germline CDR1 MNHNS, CDR2 SASEGT. In nucleotides, the CDR3 is TGTGCCAGCAGCGCCGGACAGTACCAAGAGACCCAGTACTTC. This sequence encodes CASSAGQYQETQYF.

The chain joins TRBV11-2 to TRBJ2-3, with D perhaps matching TRBD2 (6 bases). There are 14 residues in the CDR3. V gave up 3 bases and J gave up 1 base, with 8 bases separating them. Germline lookup yields CDR1 SGHAT and CDR2 FQNNGV. The CDR3 loop reads CASSLAGRTDTQYF. The CDR3 DNA reads TGTGCCAGCAGCTTGGCGGGGCGCACAGATACGCAGTATTTT.

V usage is TRBV2 and J usage is TRBJ1-1, with 7 bases identical to TRBD1. The CDR3 consists of 15 residues. The V segment lost 9 bases and the J segment 6 bases; nucleotides outside the gene matches: 16. Germline V lookup: CDR1 SNHLY, CDR2 FYNNEI. CDR3: CARGARGPDTSEAFF. The CDR3 region has the DNA TGTGCCAGGGGGGCGAGGGGGCCGGACACTTCTGAAGCTTTCTTT.

In the case of this clone: Other nucleotide sequences from this sample produce the same CDR3. The V gene is TRBV10-3, the J gene TRBJ2-2; 8 nucleotides agree with TRBD2. V dropped 3 bases and J dropped 3; count of bases not matched to a gene: 15. The CDR3 is made up of 19 amino acids. Germline V lookup: CDR1 ENHRY, CDR2 SYGVKD. CDR3 nucleotide sequence: TGTGCCATCAGTGACCGAGGTGGAAACGGGGGGGGCTACACCGGGGAGCTGTTTTTT. Amino acids: CAISDRGGNGGGYTGELFF.

The chain has TRBV10-2 and TRBJ1-1; D is uncertain. The CDR3 is 15 residues long. Trimming pared 2 bases from V and 3 bases from J, leaving 13 bases between. CDR1 is WSHSY and CDR2 is SAAADI in the germline V gene. Here the CDR3 reads CASSELGPFYTEAFF. The CDR3 nucleotides are TGCGCCAGCAGTGAGCTAGGGCCGTTTTACACTGAAGCTTTCTTT.